This TCR beta chain is from a study of tumor-infiltrating lymphocytes in primary liver carcinoma. Study-wide context: The patients included men and women who were aged 30 to 69 years. In every tissue type, samples returned a similar yield of roughly 3.65 to 7.5 million productive TCRbeta reads.

This CDR3 spans 16 amino acids. About this clonotype: At one boundary the junction diverges from the germline segment, which might be a read error.

The study co-extracted DNA and RNA from 20-30 mg of unsorted bulk tissue. Viable tumor cell content exceeded 80% in every tumor sample. From 500 ng total RNA, TCR beta cDNA was generated with a primer in the constant region. Amplification in three nested multiplex PCR rounds with slightly modified ARM-PCR gave rise to TCR beta libraries. Amplification in the first two PCR rounds was performed using TRBV1-TRBV30 forward primers and a C-beta reverse primer for roughly 9 cycles each. TCRdb re-derived calls from the multiplex PCR reads in MiXCR, one entry per CDR3 protein. The sample lists around 71,000 distinct CDR3 sequences, 71% occurring once.

Input material: liver tumor tissue from sampling region 4. The subset here: tumor region T4, right-lateral pole. The chain links TRBV12-3 or TRBV12-4 to TRBJ2-3; possibly TRBD2 for D (6 bases). This sequence was found in a woman aged 55-69 years with primary liver carcinoma and hepatitis B virus infection. The CDR3 sequence is CAGSDVGPGRPYTQYF. The CDR3 DNA follows: TGTGCCGGCAGTGACGTAGGACCAGGGAGGCCCTATACGCAGTATTTT.